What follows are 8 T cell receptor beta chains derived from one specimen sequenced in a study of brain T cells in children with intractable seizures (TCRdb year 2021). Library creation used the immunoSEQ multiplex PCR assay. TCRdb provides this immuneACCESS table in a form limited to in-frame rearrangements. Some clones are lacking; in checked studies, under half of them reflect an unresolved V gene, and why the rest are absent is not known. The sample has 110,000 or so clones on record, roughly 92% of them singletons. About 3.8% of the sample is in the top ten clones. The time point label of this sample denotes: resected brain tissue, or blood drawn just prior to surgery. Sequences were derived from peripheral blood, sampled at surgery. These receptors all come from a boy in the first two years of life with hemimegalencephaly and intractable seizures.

CDR3 nucleotides: TGTGCCAGCAGCGTAGGGGCGGGGAAGGCTAATAACTATGGCTACACCTTC. Its translation is CASSVGAGKANNYGYTF. V and J are TRBV9 and TRBJ1-2; D is unresolved. CDR3 length: 17 residues. Germline V gene data show CDR1 as SGDLS and CDR2 as YYNGEE. V dropped 0 bases and J dropped 1 base, with 16 bases sitting between them. The whole variable domain, filled in from reference TRBV9 and TRBJ1-2, reads DSGVTQTPKHLITATGQRVTLRCSPRSGDLSVYWYQQSLDQGLQFLIQYYNGEERAKGNILERFSAQQFPDLHSELNLSSLELGDSALYFCASSVGAGKANNYGYTFGSGTRLTVV.

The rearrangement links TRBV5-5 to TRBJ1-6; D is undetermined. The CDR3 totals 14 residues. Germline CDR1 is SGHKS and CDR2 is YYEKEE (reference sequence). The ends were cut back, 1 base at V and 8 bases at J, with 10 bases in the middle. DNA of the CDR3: TGTGCCAGCAGCTTGTTGATGAAGGATTCACCCCTCCACTTT. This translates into CASSLLMKDSPLHF.

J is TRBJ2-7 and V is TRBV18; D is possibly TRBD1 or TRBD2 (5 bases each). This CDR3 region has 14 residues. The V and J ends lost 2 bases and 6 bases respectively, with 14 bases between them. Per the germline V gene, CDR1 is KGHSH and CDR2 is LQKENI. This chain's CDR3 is CASSPAQGSGEQYF. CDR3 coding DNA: TGTGCCAGCTCACCAGCCCAGGGCAGCGGCGAGCAGTACTTC. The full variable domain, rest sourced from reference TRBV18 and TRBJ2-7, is NAGVMQNPRHLVRRRGQEARLRCSPMKGHSHVYWYRQLPEEGLKFMVYLQKENIIDESGMPKERFSAEFPKEGPSILRIQQVVRGDSAAYFCASSPAQGSGEQYFGPGTRLTVT.

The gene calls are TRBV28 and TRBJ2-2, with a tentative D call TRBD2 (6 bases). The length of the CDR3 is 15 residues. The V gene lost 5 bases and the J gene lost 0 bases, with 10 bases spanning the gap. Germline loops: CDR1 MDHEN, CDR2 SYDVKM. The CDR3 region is CASSLGGANTGELFF. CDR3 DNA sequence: TGTGCCAGCAGTCTGGGCGGGGCGAACACCGGGGAGCTGTTTTTT.

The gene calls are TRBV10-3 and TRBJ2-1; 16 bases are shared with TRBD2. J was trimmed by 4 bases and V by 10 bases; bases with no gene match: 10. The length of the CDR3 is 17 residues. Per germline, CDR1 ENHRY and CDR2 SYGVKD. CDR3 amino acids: CATLAGTSGREYNEQFF. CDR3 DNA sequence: TGTGCCACACTTGCCGGGACTAGCGGGAGGGAATACAATGAGCAGTTCTTC.

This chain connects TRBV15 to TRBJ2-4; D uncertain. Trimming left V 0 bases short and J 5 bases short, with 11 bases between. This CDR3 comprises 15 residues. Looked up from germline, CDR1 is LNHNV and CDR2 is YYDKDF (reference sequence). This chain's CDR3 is CATSRDRTSQNIQYF. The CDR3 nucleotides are TGTGCCACCAGCAGAGATCGGACCAGCCAAAACATTCAGTACTTC.

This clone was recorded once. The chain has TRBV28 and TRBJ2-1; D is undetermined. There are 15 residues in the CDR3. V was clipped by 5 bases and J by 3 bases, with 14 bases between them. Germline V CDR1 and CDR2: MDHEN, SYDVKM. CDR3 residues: CASSLAWLSYNEQFF. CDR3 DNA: TGTGCCAGCAGTCTTGCGTGGTTGAGCTACAATGAGCAGTTCTTC.

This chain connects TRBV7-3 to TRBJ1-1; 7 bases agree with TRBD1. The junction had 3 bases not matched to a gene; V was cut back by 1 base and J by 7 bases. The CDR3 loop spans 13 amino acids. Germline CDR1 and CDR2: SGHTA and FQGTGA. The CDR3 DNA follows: TGTGCCAGCAGCTTAAAGGGGGCTAGTGAAGCTTTCTTT. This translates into CASSLKGASEAFF.